The rows below give T cell receptor beta chains drawn from one sample of a study of blood T cell repertoires in COVID-19. Repertoires were generated with immunoSEQ multiplex PCR, while TCRdb's copy carries only in-frame clones and drops some. The table lists about 180,000 clones, 86% of them singletons. The material sequenced was peripheral blood. All receptors come from a woman in her 30s with active or convalescent COVID-19. Each CDR3 is given with its conserved first and last residue. D genes are given only for firm matches. Some rows mark clone size as missing; the rest say once, few, many or name a class of expanded clone.

V	J	size	D	DNA	CDR3
TRBV27	TRBJ2-7	.	TRBD1	TGTGCCAGCAGTTCCGGGACAGCGCTTTTCGAGCAGTACTTC	CASSSGTALFEQYF
TRBV18	TRBJ1-5	once	.	TGTGCCAGCTCACTCTCGACAGCAAATAGCAATCAGCCCCAGCATTTT	CASSLSTANSNQPQHF
TRBV6-1	TRBJ1-2	.	TRBD1	TGTGCCAGCAGTGAACTAGGGACAGGGGGAGGCTACACCTTC	CASSELGTGGGYTF
TRBV18	TRBJ1-1	.	.	TGTGCCAGCTCAGCGGACATCCGGAACACTGAAGCTTTCTTT	CASSADIRNTEAFF
TRBV10-2	TRBJ2-7	.	TRBD2	TGCGCCAGCAGTGACCCTAGCGGGGGGGCCTACGAGCAGTACTTC	CASSDPSGGAYEQYF
TRBV6-5	TRBJ1-5	few	TRBD1	TGTGCCAGCAGTCTCGACAGGGCGAATCAGCCCCAGCATTTT	CASSLDRANQPQHF
TRBV19	TRBJ2-5	many	.	TGTGCCAGTAGTATACTGGCCGGGAAAAAAGAGACCCAGTACTTC	CASSILAGKKETQYF
TRBV30	TRBJ1-1	.	.	TGTGCCTGGAGTGTACGTAGAAACACTGAAGCTTTCTTT	CAWSVRRNTEAFF
TRBV12-5	TRBJ2-7	.	TRBD2	TGTGCTAGTGGGCGCGGGGGGAACCGGGCCTACGAGCAGTACTTC	CASGRGGNRAYEQYF
TRBV7-9	TRBJ1-6	.	TRBD1	TGTGCCAGCAGCTCAGACAGGGGGCCATTTAATTCACCCCTCCACTTT	CASSSDRGPFNSPLHF
TRBV10-1	TRBJ2-3	.	.	TGCGCCAGCAGTGAGGAGCCCAAAGGGGTTACGCAGTATTTT	CASSEEPKGVTQYF
TRBV30	TRBJ2-1	.	.	TGTGCCTGGACCGGGAACAATGAGCAGTTCTTC	CAWTGNNEQFF
TRBV28	TRBJ1-2	.	.	TGTGCCAGCAGTTTAAGGTCAGGAACATATGGCTACACCTTC	CASSLRSGTYGYTF
TRBV7-9	TRBJ1-2	few	.	TGTGCCAGCAGCTTGTTAGCAGTTAACTATGGCTACACCTTC	CASSLLAVNYGYTF
TRBV6-2/TRBV6-3	TRBJ2-1	.	.	TGTGCCAGCAGTTACGGCGGGACTTACAATGAGCAGTTCTTC	CASSYGGTYNEQFF
TRBV7-9	TRBJ1-3	.	TRBD1	TGTGCCAGCAGCTGGCCGGGACAGGGGGACGGAAACACCATATATTTT	CASSWPGQGDGNTIYF
TRBV7-9	TRBJ1-2	.	.	TGTGCCAGCAGCTTAAATCCCGGGGGAGGGAACTATGGCTACACCTTC	CASSLNPGGGNYGYTF
TRBV7-9	TRBJ2-2	.	TRBD2	TGTGCCAGCAGACAGACTAGCGCTGCGAACACCGGGGAGCTGTTTTTT	CASRQTSAANTGELFF
TRBV5-6	TRBJ2-1	.	.	TGTGCCAGCAGCTTGTGGACTACCTTTTCCTACAATGAGCAGTTCTTC	CASSLWTTFSYNEQFF
TRBV7-9	TRBJ2-2	.	.	TGTGCCATGGGGCGTGGATTGGTTAACACCGGGGAGCTGTTTTTT	CAMGRGLVNTGELFF
TRBV6-1	TRBJ2-3	.	TRBD2	TGTGCCAGCAGTGAAACTAGCGGGGGTAGCACAGATACGCAGTATTTT	CASSETSGGSTDTQYF
TRBV29-1	TRBJ1-4	.	TRBD1	TGCAGCGTCTCGGGACAGGGGGTCGGGGGTGAAAAACTGTTTTTT	CSVSGQGVGGEKLFF